This is a list of T cell receptor beta chains from one sample in a study of cytomegalovirus exposure and HLA in healthy donors. The protocol was immunoSEQ multiplex PCR, while the TCRdb copy is restricted to in-frame clones and leaves out a portion. The sample lists 90,000 to 130,000 clones; more than 70% were seen once. Material for sequencing was PBMCs. The receptors come from a young woman in good health and CMV-seronegative. CDR3s include the opening cysteine and the closing phenylalanine or tryptophan. Fields, in order: D gene, CDR3 length, clone size, J gene, V gene, CDR3 DNA, CDR3 protein. A D gene is named only where the DNA matches it firmly. A clone size is listed for some rows: how often the clone was seen (once, few, many), or a class if it is expanded.

D: TRBD2; length: 13; size: .; J: TRBJ2-1; V: TRBV2; DNA: TGTGCCAGGGGGACTAGCGGGAGAAATGAGCAGTTCTTC; CDR3: CARGTSGRNEQFF
D: .; length: 15; size: .; J: TRBJ1-4; V: TRBV5-1; DNA: TGCGCCAGCAGCTCGACGCCGGCAGCGGCTGAAAAACTGTTTTTT; CDR3: CASSSTPAAAEKLFF
D: .; length: 14; size: .; J: TRBJ1-2; V: TRBV5-4; DNA: TGTGCCAGCAGCTTGGCCGGGGGGGAATATGGCTACACCTTC; CDR3: CASSLAGGEYGYTF
D: TRBD1; length: 17; size: .; J: TRBJ2-2; V: TRBV27; DNA: TGTGCCAGCAGTTCTTACCCGGGACAGGCTAAGTCCGGGGAGCTGTTTTTT; CDR3: CASSSYPGQAKSGELFF
D: TRBD1; length: 16; size: .; J: TRBJ2-1; V: TRBV6-5; DNA: TGTGCCAGCAGTTACCTAACCGGGACAGGGTACTATGAGCAGTTCTTC; CDR3: CASSYLTGTGYYEQFF
D: TRBD1; length: 13; size: .; J: TRBJ2-4; V: TRBV7-9; DNA: TGTGCCAGCAGCTTAGGGGGACAGAACATTCAGTACTTC; CDR3: CASSLGGQNIQYF
D: .; length: 13; size: .; J: TRBJ1-1; V: TRBV9; DNA: TGTGCCAGCAGCGTAGGACGGGGCACTGAAGCTTTCTTT; CDR3: CASSVGRGTEAFF
D: TRBD1; length: 18; size: .; J: TRBJ2-4; V: TRBV4-1; DNA: TGCGCCAGCAGCCCCAGAGTGGGACAGGGGATAGCCAAAAACATTCAGTACTTC; CDR3: CASSPRVGQGIAKNIQYF
D: TRBD1; length: 14; size: .; J: TRBJ1-4; V: TRBV28; DNA: TGTGCCAGCAGGGAACAGGGGGATAATGAAAAACTGTTTTTT; CDR3: CASREQGDNEKLFF
D: .; length: 14; size: .; J: TRBJ1-1; V: TRBV7-2; DNA: TGTGCCAGCAGTTTGGACTTCATGAACACTGAAGCTTTCTTT; CDR3: CASSLDFMNTEAFF
D: TRBD1; length: 14; size: .; J: TRBJ2-1; V: TRBV6-5; DNA: TGTGCCAGCAGGGGACAGGGGGCGATCAATGAGCAGTTCTTC; CDR3: CASRGQGAINEQFF
D: TRBD2; length: 14; size: .; J: TRBJ2-1; V: TRBV29-1; DNA: TGCAGCGTTGAAGAGCTAGCGGGTCTATACGAGCAGTTCTTC; CDR3: CSVEELAGLYEQFF
D: .; length: 15; size: .; J: TRBJ2-7; V: TRBV15; DNA: TGTGCCACCAGCAGGGGGGGGCAGGGCACCTACGAGCAGTACTTC; CDR3: CATSRGGQGTYEQYF
D: TRBD2; length: 16; size: .; J: TRBJ2-5; V: TRBV30; DNA: TGTGCCTGGAGTAGAACTAGCGGGATTACTTCGGAGACCCAGTACTTC; CDR3: CAWSRTSGITSETQYF
D: .; length: 14; size: .; J: TRBJ2-7; V: TRBV23-1; DNA: TGCGCCAGCAGTCAAGGCGACAGTCGGAAGAAGCAGTACTTC; CDR3: CASSQGDSRKKQYF
D: TRBD1; length: 19; size: .; J: TRBJ1-4; V: TRBV19; DNA: TGTGCCAGTAGTATATCAGAAACCCAACCGGGACAGGGGTGGCGAAAACTGTTTTTT; CDR3: CASSISETQPGQGWRKLFF
D: .; length: 13; size: few; J: TRBJ1-1; V: TRBV4-3; DNA: TGCGCCTGCCGAGGGAGGACCGTAGACGGGGCTTTCTTT; CDR3: CACRGRTVDGAFF